This paragraph covers one T cell receptor beta chain sequence. It has no known antigen specificity. The input lacks base qualities; no much larger clone sits a single base away. The data were obtained in a study of metastatic and nonmetastatic thyroid tumors (dated by TCRdb to about 2020). Regarding the research as a whole: For patients with malignant and with benign thyroid disease, the researchers compared repertoires between peripheral blood samples and tumor or nodule tissue samples. General conclusions and limits of the study: In both blood and tumor samples, malignant tumors were reported to have significantly higher TCR beta diversity than benign nodules.

No treatment had been received by any patient before thyroid surgery. Using T-cell receptor beta sequencing, the researchers looked back retrospectively at clinical samples from patients, gathered between about 2012 and 2018. The library was generated by PCR. The listed sequencing device is Illumina HiSeq 4000. The TCR beta-chain CDR3 region of each patient was profiled by high-throughput sequencing. Processing in the source paper ran as follows. Drawing on CDR3 differences between clinicopathological groups, the researchers built a classifier meant to tell apart patients with distant-metastatic papillary thyroid cancer. Repertoire diversity was assessed with the Shannon index, and tumor-blood repertoire similarity with the Morisita-Horn index. TCRdb took the public reads, trimmed them with fastp at Q25, ran MiXCR for clone calling and kept in-frame beta chains. The authors' filters were not applied to this entry. Within this sample are tens of thousands of clones, with just under 30% of them counted one time only. The ten largest clones add up to about a sixth of the sample.

The sequence derives from a female donor with papillary thyroid cancer or a benign thyroid nodule (not recorded which). Some clones in this sample may be carry-over from other donors' samples. Input material: blood.

The CDR3 reads CASRSNWGATEAFF. The bases are TGTGCCAGCAGGTCTAATTGGGGAGCCACTGAAGCTTTCTTT. The chain couples TRBV12-3 or TRBV12-4 to TRBJ1-1, with the D gene not clear enough to name. The V and J ends are trimmed by 6 bases and 4 bases, leaving 15 bases between them. Taken from cysteine to phenylalanine, the CDR3 has 14 residues. Only CDR3 DNA remains: 42 bases, in frame from the first base.